Here is one TCR beta chain with its context. The sample originates from a study of blood T cell repertoires in COVID-19. Across the study: From the United States, Italy and Spain came samples of acute and convalescent COVID-19. PBMCs, B-cell-depleted T cells, or T cells provided the cDNA or gDNA that made up the material.

TCRdb's table, derived via immunoSEQ multiplex PCR, lists solely in-frame clones and lacks some. This table holds about 97,000 clones, around four fifths found once. V lost 2 bases to trimming and J lost 1 base, with 11 bases between them. Per the germline V gene, CDR1 is MGHRA and CDR2 is YSYEKL. This CDR3 is built from 16 residues. The sample consisted of peripheral blood. This TCR came from a human donor in a cohort sampled during active COVID-19. This sequence joins TRBV4-1 and TRBJ2-2; tentative D call: TRBD2 (5 bases). The CDR3 nucleotides read TGCGCCAGCAGCCAAAGTCGGGGTCTGAACACCGGGGAGCTGTTTTTT. Amino acid sequence: CASSQSRGLNTGELFF.